These T cell receptor beta chains were read from a single sample in a study of Ad26.COV2.S vaccination and SARS-CoV-2 variants. Assay: immunoSEQ multiplex PCR; the TCRdb copy retains only in-frame clones and omits some. The repertoire consists of about 350,000 clones, with approximately 90% occurring once and the leading ten covering 6.4%. Sequencing was performed on peripheral blood, taken in a trial of Ad26.COV2.S vaccine versus placebo. The origin of the receptors is a person between 18 and 65 years old who received the Ad26.COV2.S COVID-19 vaccine or a placebo. Each CDR3 is given with its conserved first and last residue. The order of the fields is D gene, V gene, CDR3 protein. D genes are given only for firm matches.

D: .
V: TRBV18
CDR3: CASSQGFDTEAFF

D: TRBD2
V: TRBV15
CDR3: CATSRAGAGVVEQYF

D: TRBD2
V: TRBV11-2
CDR3: CASSFVAGDGGELFF

D: .
V: TRBV7-8
CDR3: CASSLDRYQPQHF

D: .
V: TRBV9
CDR3: CASSLSGLQETQYF

D: .
V: TRBV5-1
CDR3: CASSSLKKNSPLHF

D: TRBD2
V: TRBV29-1
CDR3: CSVEGLAGGYEQYF

D: .
V: TRBV9
CDR3: CASSADFTYTGELFF

D: .
V: TRBV7-8
CDR3: CASSLEFVGARYNEQFF

D: .
V: TRBV7-2
CDR3: CASSLEQQKYEQYF

D: .
V: TRBV7-3
CDR3: CASSAGRTEAFF

D: .
V: TRBV4-1
CDR3: CASSQEGRTDEQYF

D: .
V: TRBV16
CDR3: CASTQGGTRNTIYF

D: .
V: TRBV18
CDR3: CASSPQGGEQYF

D: TRBD1
V: TRBV29-1
CDR3: CSVEYEGTGYGGQYF

D: TRBD1
V: TRBV11-2
CDR3: CASSLRSRDRSWGQETQYF

D: TRBD1
V: TRBV4-1
CDR3: CASSDRGGGTGELFF

D: TRBD1
V: TRBV2
CDR3: CATMIQGQRHEKLFF

D: TRBD2
V: TRBV5-1
CDR3: CASSQGLAGAETQYF

D: TRBD1
V: TRBV29-1
CDR3: CSVGERTGVQFF

D: .
V: TRBV7-8
CDR3: CASSLAHGNYEQYF

D: .
V: TRBV12-5
CDR3: CASGLTNTGPRQYF

D: TRBD2
V: TRBV5-6
CDR3: CASSPGGGSYEQYF

D: .
V: TRBV28
CDR3: CASTSKANYGYTF